Each of the 31 T cell receptor beta chains below was sequenced from the same sample in a study of cytomegalovirus exposure and HLA in healthy donors (dated by TCRdb to 2017 to 2019). The library came from the immunoSEQ multiplex PCR assay. The multiplex PCR relied on a mix of 60 forward primers for TCR Vbeta segments and 13 reverse primers for TCR Jbeta segments. This is the immuneACCESS table as TCRdb keeps it, with only in-frame sequences that have V and J called. A part of the clones is gone; compared with another copy, unresolved V genes explain less than half, and the rest is unexplained. The sample table records 99,000 or so clones; about 81% of these occur just once. 1% to 1.5% of the sample comes from the top ten. The sample was PBMCs. These receptors all stem from a man younger than 40 in good health and CMV-seronegative.

This clone was detected a few times. This chain uses TRBV27 with TRBJ2-7, with 8 positions matching TRBD1. The germline CDR1 and CDR2 sequences are MNHEY and SMNVEV (reference sequence). Unmatched junction bases numbered 3, after V lost 5 bases and J lost 3 bases. This CDR3 comprises 13 residues. The DNA for the CDR3 is TGTGCCAGCAGTCCCGGGACAGGCTACGAGCAGTACTTC. Translating gives CASSPGTGYEQYF.

The count of this clone is one. The chain joins TRBV6-1 to TRBJ1-2; 8 bases line up with TRBD1. There are 17 residues in the CDR3. CDR1 and CDR2 (germline): MNHNS, SASEGT. Unmatched junction bases numbered 12, after V lost 2 bases and J lost 4 bases. The CDR3 region is CASSERPPGQVSYGYTF. As DNA, the CDR3 is TGTGCCAGCAGTGAAAGGCCCCCGGGACAGGTTAGCTATGGCTACACCTTC.

The genes are TRBV27 and TRBJ2-1, with 7 bases matching TRBD2. V lost 7 bases to trimming and J lost 0 bases; unmatched junction nucleotides: 3. This CDR3 has 14 residues. CDR1 is MNHEY, CDR2 SMNVEV, per germline (reference sequence). CDR3 in DNA: TGTGCCAGCACCGGCGGGAGCTCCTACAATGAGCAGTTCTTC. Amino acid sequence: CASTGGSSYNEQFF.

This clone has just a few counts. The chain is built from TRBV6-6 and TRBJ2-2; 7 bases agree with TRBD1. Germline trimming cut 4 bases from V and 4 bases from J; bases unmatched to any gene: 3. The CDR3 covers 14 residues. The germline gives CDR1 MNHNY, CDR2 SVGAGI (reference sequence). The CDR3 DNA sequence: TGTGCCAGCAGTTTCCAGGGGGTCACCGGGGAGCTGTTTTTT. It translates to CASSFQGVTGELFF.

This clone has only a few counts. This CDR3 reads CASSLLFTYGVPTDTQYF. CDR3 DNA: TGTGCCAGCAGCTTACTTTTTACCTACGGGGTCCCGACAGATACGCAGTATTTT. The chain couples TRBV7-8 to TRBJ2-3, with a weak D call TRBD2 (5 bases). Trimming took 2 bases from V and 3 from J, leaving 21 bases between them. CDR3 length equals 18 residues. Germline V gene sequence: CDR1 SGHVS, CDR2 FQNEAQ.

This clone has a single count. V usage is TRBV4-3 and J usage is TRBJ2-7; 11 bases fit TRBD2. The CDR3 totals 17 residues. Trimming at V came to 0 bases and at J to 0 bases, leaving 4 bases not matched to a gene. Germline CDR1 reads LGHNA; CDR2 reads YSLEER. The CDR3, as DNA: TGCGCCAGCAGCCAAGATGGTACTAGCGGGAGCTCCTACGAGCAGTACTTC. Protein: CASSQDGTSGSSYEQYF.

This clone turned up a few times. The chain joins TRBV19 to TRBJ1-2, with 9 bases identical to TRBD1. Germline trimming cut 4 bases from V and 3 bases from J; bases unmatched to any gene: 3. The CDR3 runs 14 residues. Germline V CDR1 and CDR2: LNHDA, SQIVND (reference sequence). The CDR3 spells CASSTGQGYYGYTF. CDR3 bases: TGTGCCAGTAGTACGGGACAGGGCTACTATGGCTACACCTTC.

This clone appeared a single time. This chain joins TRBV2 and TRBJ2-2, with 9 bases fitting TRBD1. Germline trimming cut 8 bases from V and 7 bases from J; bases unmatched to any gene: 14. There are 16 residues in the CDR3. Germline lookup yields CDR1 SNHLY and CDR2 FYNNEI. The CDR3 DNA reads TGTGCCAGCGCGTCCCCGGGACAGGGAAGCTACGGGGAGCTGTTTTTT. This codes for CASASPGQGSYGELFF.

The rearrangement links TRBV6-5 to TRBJ1-1; 7 nucleotides line up with TRBD1. Unmatched junction bases numbered 9, after V lost 7 bases and J lost 1 base. The CDR3 contains 15 residues. CDR1 is MNHEY, CDR2 SVGAGI, per germline. The CDR3 here is CASTLTGTANTEAFF. For the CDR3, the DNA is TGTGCCAGCACTCTAACCGGGACAGCGAACACTGAAGCTTTCTTT.

This sequence joins TRBV19 and TRBJ1-1; unclear D gene. Trimming left V 10 bases short and J 5 bases short, with 20 bases between. Germline V gene lookup returns CDR1 LNHDA and CDR2 SQIVND (reference sequence). The CDR3 extends over 14 amino acids. The CDR3 nucleotides are TGTGCCATTGCACCCGAGGAGGCGCGAACTGAAGCTTTCTTT. Translated: CAIAPEEARTEAFF.

The chain is built from TRBV13 and TRBJ2-2; 13 nucleotides align to TRBD2. V lost 4 bases and J lost 4; bases outside the gene matches: 6. The germline gives CDR1 PRHDT, CDR2 FYEKMQ (reference sequence). CDR3 length equals 17 residues. CDR3 protein: CASSSRTSGRITGELFF. Written as DNA, the CDR3 is TGTGCCAGCAGCTCGCGGACTAGCGGGAGAATCACCGGGGAGCTGTTTTTT.

This rearrangement joins TRBV9 to TRBJ1-4; D is undetermined. This CDR3 has 17 residues. Germline V gene data show CDR1 as SGDLS and CDR2 as YYNGEE. V lost 0 bases, J lost 7 bases, and 19 bases lay in between. The CDR3 loop is CASSVEGIAGAGEKLFF. CDR3 nucleotide sequence: TGTGCCAGCAGCGTAGAAGGGATAGCTGGTGCGGGTGAAAAACTGTTTTTT.

The chain's CDR3 is CASSQKDRDQYEQYF. The CDR3 DNA follows: TGTGCCAGCAGCCAGAAGGACAGAGACCAATACGAGCAGTACTTC. This chain connects TRBV27 to TRBJ2-7; D is perhaps TRBD1 (6 bases). This CDR3 region has 15 residues. CDR1 MNHEY and CDR2 SMNVEV come from the germline V gene (reference sequence). V lost 6 bases and J lost 4, with 19 bases in between.

This clone was detected only a few times. This rearrangement joins TRBV9 to TRBJ2-1; 7 bases align to TRBD1. The CDR3 has 15 residues. Trimming cost V 4 bases and J 0 bases; bases outside gene matches: 4. From germline, CDR1 is SGDLS and CDR2 YYNGEE. CDR3 sequence reads: CASSPRQGSYNEQFF. CDR3 DNA sequence: TGTGCCAGCAGCCCACGACAGGGCTCCTACAATGAGCAGTTCTTC. The entire variable domain, with the rest obtained from reference TRBV9 and TRBJ2-1, is as follows: DSGVTQTPKHLITATGQRVTLRCSPRSGDLSVYWYQQSLDQGLQFLIQYYNGEERAKGNILERFSAQQFPDLHSELNLSSLELGDSALYFCASSPRQGSYNEQFFGPGTRLTVL.

The gene calls are TRBV16 and TRBJ1-2; 8 positions agree with TRBD1. Germline assignment: CDR1 KGHSY and CDR2 FQNENV. CDR3 size: 15 residues. V trimming: 1 base; J trimming: 8 bases; junction bases outside the gene matches: 9. The CDR3 region has the DNA TGTGCCAGCAGCCAATTAGAGACAGGGGACGGGGGCTACACCTTC. Residues: CASSQLETGDGGYTF.

On this clone itself: This CDR3 is also generated by other DNA sequences in the sample. The genes are TRBV27 and TRBJ2-7; 7 nucleotides agree with TRBD1. J gave up 1 base and V 6 bases, and 3 bases lay outside the gene matches. This CDR3 comprises 13 residues. From germline, CDR1 is MNHEY and CDR2 SMNVEV (reference sequence). CDR3 DNA: TGTGCCAGCAGCCCGGGACAGTCCTACGAGCAGTACTTC. Translated, it gives CASSPGQSYEQYF.

The chain recombines TRBV7-9 with TRBJ2-1; D ambiguous. The CDR3 sequence is 14 residues long. The V gene lost 7 bases and the J gene lost 2 bases, with 12 bases spanning the gap. Per germline, CDR1 SEHNR and CDR2 FQNEAQ (reference sequence). In nucleotides, the CDR3 is TGTGCCAGCATTGCAACGGTTACCTACAATGAGCAGTTCTTC. Translation: CASIATVTYNEQFF.

The chain is built from TRBV5-5 and TRBJ2-5, with D hard to call. Trimming removed 2 bases from V and 2 bases from J, with 7 bases in between. This CDR3 contains 13 residues. The germline CDR1 and CDR2 sequences are SGHKS and YYEKEE (reference sequence). The CDR3 is CASSLTAQETQYF. The CDR3 DNA reads as TGTGCCAGCAGCTTAACAGCTCAAGAGACCCAGTACTTC.

The chain joins TRBV5-1 to TRBJ2-5; 10 positions agree with TRBD1. The CDR3 covers 15 residues. With 4 bases clipped from V and 3 bases from J, the junction kept 6 bases outside the gene matches. Germline CDR1 reads SGHRS; CDR2 reads YFSETQ. The CDR3 DNA reads TGCGCCAGCAGCCGGGACAGGGGTTACGAAGAGACCCAGTACTTC. It encodes CASSRDRGYEETQYF.

The chain has TRBV10-3 and TRBJ1-1; D might be TRBD1 (5 bases). V lost 0 bases to trimming and J lost 4 bases, with 12 bases between them. The CDR3 totals 15 residues. Per germline, CDR1 ENHRY and CDR2 SYGVKD. The CDR3 bases are TGTGCCATCAGTGAGTCGGCTATGGGGGGCACTGAAGCTTTCTTT. Translating gives CAISESAMGGTEAFF.

The chain has TRBV4-1 and TRBJ2-2; TRBD2 aligns across 12 bases. V lost 2 bases and J lost 4; bases outside the gene matches: 11. The length of the CDR3 is 19 residues. Germline V gene sequence: CDR1 MGHRA, CDR2 YSYEKL. Here the CDR3 reads CASSQLRLAGGLGTGELFF. CDR3 DNA: TGCGCCAGCAGCCAACTCCGGCTAGCGGGAGGGCTTGGCACCGGGGAGCTGTTTTTT.

This chain links TRBV9 with TRBJ2-1, with D possibly being TRBD2 (5 bases). CDR3 size: 16 residues. Germline V gene sequence: CDR1 SGDLS, CDR2 YYNGEE. Trimming shortened V by 8 bases and J by 4 bases, and 22 bases separated the two germline ends. The CDR3 is CARDYYWREIYNEQFF. CDR3 nucleotides: TGTGCCAGAGACTATTATTGGCGAGAGATTTACAATGAGCAGTTCTTC.

The chain links TRBV28 to TRBJ2-1; D is perhaps TRBD2 (6 bases). Germline lookup yields CDR1 MDHEN and CDR2 SYDVKM. Trimming took 2 bases from V and 3 from J, leaving 11 bases between them. The CDR3 is 15 amino acids. DNA of the CDR3: TGTGCCAGCAGTTTAGACCTGGACTACTACAATGAGCAGTTCTTC. This gives the protein CASSLDLDYYNEQFF.

CDR3 sequence (DNA): TGTGCCAGCAGTTACCGACAGGGGGTAAATCAGCCCCAGCATTTT. Residues: CASSYRQGVNQPQHF. This chain links TRBV6-6 with TRBJ1-5, with TRBD1 matching over 9 bases. J gave up 4 bases and V 2 bases, and 3 bases lay outside the gene matches. The CDR3 has 15 amino acids. CDR1 and CDR2 (germline): MNHNY, SVGAGI (reference sequence).

The chain couples TRBV2 to TRBJ1-2; 7 nucleotides agree with TRBD1. The length of the CDR3 is 12 residues. Germline CDR1 SNHLY, CDR2 FYNNEI. V lost 5 bases, J lost 7 bases, and 4 bases stayed unmatched. CDR3 region: CASSFDRAGYTF. The CDR3 bases are TGTGCCAGCAGTTTTGACAGGGCTGGCTACACCTTC.

This clone was seen more than once but under ten times. The chain carries TRBV7-2 and TRBJ2-1, with D hard to call. Trimming shortened V by 3 bases and J by 0 bases, and 6 bases separated the two germline ends. CDR1 is SGHTA and CDR2 is FQGNSA in the germline V gene. The CDR3 extends over 14 amino acids. The CDR3 loop is CASSFFSSYNEQFF. The CDR3 DNA reads as TGTGCCAGCAGCTTTTTTAGCTCCTACAATGAGCAGTTCTTC. Combining the CDR3 with reference TRBV7-2 and TRBJ2-1 gives the whole variable domain GAGVSQSPSNKVTEKGKDVELRCDPISGHTALYWYRQSLGQGLEFLIYFQGNSAPDKSGLPSDRFSAERTGGSVSTLTIQRTQQEDSAVYLCASSFFSSYNEQFFGPGTRLTVL.

This chain connects TRBV19 to TRBJ2-1; 9 bases line up with TRBD2. The V segment lost 5 bases and the J segment 2 bases; nucleotides outside the gene matches: 7. The germline gives CDR1 LNHDA, CDR2 SQIVND (reference sequence). The CDR3 sequence is 16 residues long. CDR3 sequence reads: CASSAISGSPYNEQFF. CDR3 in DNA: TGTGCCAGTAGTGCGATTAGCGGGAGTCCCTACAATGAGCAGTTCTTC.

The rearrangement links TRBV29-1 to TRBJ2-5; 11 bases fit TRBD1. V trimming: 0 bases; J trimming: 5 bases; junction bases outside the gene matches: 5. CDR3 length equals 15 residues. Germline V gene sequence: CDR1 SQVTM, CDR2 ANQGSEA. CDR3 coding DNA: TGCAGCGTTGAAGACCGGACAGGGGGCGGTGAGACCCAGTACTTC. It translates to CSVEDRTGGGETQYF.

The chain couples TRBV2 to TRBJ1-1; D is possibly TRBD1 (5 bases). V was shortened by 3 bases and J by 5 bases, with 13 bases between the two germline ends. The CDR3 has 14 residues. The germline V gene has CDR1 SNHLY and CDR2 FYNNEI. CDR3 protein: CASSDEEGLTEAFF. CDR3 coding DNA: TGTGCCAGCAGTGATGAGGAGGGGTTGACTGAAGCTTTCTTT.

This clone was recorded once. The gene calls are TRBV29-1 and TRBJ2-2, with a possible D match to TRBD2 (6 bases). Germline V gene data show CDR1 as SQVTM and CDR2 as ANQGSEA. This CDR3 has 14 residues. V lost 5 bases to trimming and J lost 6 bases, with 16 bases between them. In nucleotides, the CDR3 is TGCAGCGTTCGGGACGGGGGAAAGGCCGGGGAGCTGTTTTTT. Translated, it gives CSVRDGGKAGELFF.

The V and J genes are TRBV4-1 and TRBJ1-2, with D perhaps matching TRBD1 (6 bases). The CDR3 consists of 14 residues. V was pared by 2 bases and J by 6 bases, with 13 bases between. Germline CDR1 and CDR2: MGHRA and YSYEKL. The CDR3 nucleotides are TGCGCCAGCAGCCAACCACAGGGCGGTCATGGCTACACCTTC. Its protein is CASSQPQGGHGYTF.